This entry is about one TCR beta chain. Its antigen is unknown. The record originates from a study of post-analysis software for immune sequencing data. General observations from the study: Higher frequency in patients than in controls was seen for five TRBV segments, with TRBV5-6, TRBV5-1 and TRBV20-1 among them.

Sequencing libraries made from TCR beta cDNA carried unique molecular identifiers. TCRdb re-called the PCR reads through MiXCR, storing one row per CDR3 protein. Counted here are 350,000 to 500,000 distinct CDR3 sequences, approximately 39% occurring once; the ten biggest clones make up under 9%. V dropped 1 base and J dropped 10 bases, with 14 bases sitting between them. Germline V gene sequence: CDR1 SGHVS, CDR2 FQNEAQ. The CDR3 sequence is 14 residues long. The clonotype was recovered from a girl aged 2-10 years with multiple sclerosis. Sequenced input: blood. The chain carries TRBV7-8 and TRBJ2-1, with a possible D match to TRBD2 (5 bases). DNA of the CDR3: TGTGCCAGCAGCTTAGGGATGGGTCGCGGGGAGCAGTTCTTC. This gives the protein CASSLGMGRGEQFF.